This T cell receptor beta chain was identified in a study of blood T cell repertoires in COVID-19. Germline lookup yields CDR1 SGHRS and CDR2 YFSETQ. Trimming removed 1 base from V and 0 bases from J; junction bases left unmatched: 3. The length of the CDR3 is 17 residues. Profiled with immunoSEQ multiplex PCR; TCRdb holds only in-frame clones, not every one. The table has around 370,000 clones, about 88% seen once. The TCR comes from a woman aged 18-29 years who had recovered from COVID-19. The rearrangement links TRBV5-1 to TRBJ2-6; 8 bases are a match to TRBD1. Material for sequencing was PBMCs or T cells enriched from blood (not recorded which). As DNA, the CDR3 is TGCGCCAGCAGCTTGCAGGGACAGGACTCTGGGGCCAACGTCCTGACTTTC. Its protein is CASSLQGQDSGANVLTF.